This T cell receptor (beta chain) was sequenced in a study of T cells after yellow fever vaccination. Study-wide results and limits: Booster sampling recovered most clones from primary vaccination (approximately 97% CD4, approximately 88% CD8). Secondary responses were weaker yet peaked faster, day 5 versus 15. From the bulk population, abundant clonotypes could contaminate and appear within FACS-sorted repertoires.

This CDR3 comprises 14 residues. Losses at the gene ends were 2 bases for V and 4 bases for J; bases not matched to a gene: 4. Per the germline V gene, CDR1 is GTSNPN and CDR2 is SVGIG (reference sequence). This clonotype was counted ten times or more. Its antigen is not known. Generation of TCR cDNA used 5'RACE template switching (which added a universal primer site and UMIs). TCRdb called the 5' RACE reads again in MiXCR, with one record for every CDR3 protein. The sample carries a few hundred thousand distinct CDR3 sequences, roughly a sixth recorded once. The sequence was obtained from a man younger than 35 who received the YFV17D yellow fever vaccine. The sample consisted of PBMCs, taken around 5 days after the first yellow fever vaccination. The chain couples TRBV30 to TRBJ2-1; the match to TRBD2 covers 8 bases. CDR3 sequence (DNA): TGTGCCTGGAGTCGCGGGGGGACGTACAATGAGCAGTTCTTC. The encoded protein is CAWSRGGTYNEQFF.